The clone carrying this T cell receptor (delta chain) has more than one count but fewer than ten. The antigen remains undetermined. Given a far larger clone just one base away, this is likely a sequencing read error. At the DNA level, this CDR3 is encoded by other sequences in the same sample as well. Flow sorting of PBMC yielded separate Vgamma9/Vdelta2+ and Vdelta2-negative gammadelta T cell populations for bulk repertoire analysis. Sequencing covered both gamma and delta TCR chains per sample. TCRdb applied CATT to the multiplex PCR reads for clone calling. The sample lists approximately 53,000 delta-chain clones, over 1.5% occurring once. This sample was taken from a study of γδ T cells in repeated Plasmodium falciparum infection. About the research overall: Age- and gender-matched Australian children served as comparison for malaria-exposed Malian children. Timepoints: baseline, immediately before selected infections, and 21 days after every infection. General study points: Vdelta2-negative gammadelta repertoires appeared less diverse and less shared in Malian than Australian children.

The CDR3 runs to 22 residues. CDR1 is TSWWSYY and CDR2 is QGS in the germline V gene. With V trimmed by 1 base and J by 2 bases, 19 bases remained unmatched. V and J are TRDV1 and TRDJ1; 13 bases are a match to TRDD3. The source is a pool of human donors (malaria-infected and uninfected, not separated). Sequenced input: gamma-delta T cells from blood. The CDR3 region is CALGEPTGITGGYAAGTDKLIF. As DNA, the CDR3 is TGTGCTCTTGGGGAACCTACGGGGATTACTGGGGGATACGCAGCAGGGACCGATAAACTCATCTTT.